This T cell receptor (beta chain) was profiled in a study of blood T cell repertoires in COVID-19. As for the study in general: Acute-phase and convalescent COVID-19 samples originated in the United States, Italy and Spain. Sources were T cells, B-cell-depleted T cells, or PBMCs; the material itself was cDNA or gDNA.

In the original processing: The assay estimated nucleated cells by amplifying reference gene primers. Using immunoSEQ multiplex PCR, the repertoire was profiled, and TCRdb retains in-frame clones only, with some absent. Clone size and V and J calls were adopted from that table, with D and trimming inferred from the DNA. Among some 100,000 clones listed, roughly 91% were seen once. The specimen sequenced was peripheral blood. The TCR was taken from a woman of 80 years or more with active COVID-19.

This CDR3 reads CASTGLAENTGELFF. The CDR3, as DNA: TGTGCCAGTACCGGACTAGCGGAGAACACCGGGGAGCTGTTTTTT. This chain connects TRBV19 to TRBJ2-2, with 10 bases aligning to TRBD2. This CDR3 is built from 15 residues. In germline, CDR1 is LNHDA, CDR2 SQIVND (reference sequence). V lost 7 bases and J lost 1; bases outside the gene matches: 3.